Below are 6 T cell receptor beta chains sequenced from a single sample in a study of blood T cells in healthy people across ages (dated by TCRdb to the mid-2010s). Receptors were amplified or captured by 5' RACE. TCRdb lists the instrument as Illumina HiSeq 2500. The second PCR ran for about 6 to 11 cycles and used a J-beta primer mix along with a sample-barcoded 5' primer. TCRdb cleaned the public reads at Q25 with fastp, built clones with MiXCR and kept in-frame beta chains. Rows with one shared CDR3 protein collapse into an entry with the most common genes and DNA. This sample holds approximately 1.5 million distinct CDR3 sequences; about 35% were observed only once. The top ten clonotypes cover over 9% of the sample. Specimen: blood. Receptors were obtained from a woman aged 25 to 39 in good health.

The V gene is TRBV5-1, the J gene TRBJ2-1; 14 positions agree with TRBD2. The ends lost 4 bases at V and 1 base at J; junction bases unmatched: 7. Germline CDR1 reads SGHRS; CDR2 reads YFSETQ. This CDR3 region has 18 residues. CDR3 sequence: CASSPGLAGVSSYNEQFF. For the CDR3, the DNA is TGCGCCAGCAGCCCGGGACTAGCGGGAGTATCTTCCTACAATGAGCAGTTCTTC.

This clonotype was seen a few times. This clone may be a read error of a much larger clone one base away. The chain carries TRBV2 and TRBJ2-5; D gene unclear. Germline loops: CDR1 SNHLY, CDR2 FYNNEI. Trimming removed 5 bases at V and 4 bases at J, with 11 bases between. This CDR3 contains 13 residues. The CDR3 protein is CASSISTRETQYF. The CDR3 coding sequence is TGTGCCAGCAGTATCTCGACCCGAGAGACCCAGTACTTC.

This clonotype was observed at least ten times. The chain couples TRBV12-3 or TRBV12-4 to TRBJ1-2; D gene ambiguous. Trimming stripped 1 base from V and 4 bases from J, with 4 bases between. The CDR3 has 12 residues. The CDR3 DNA is TGTGCCAGCAGTTTAGTCAGCTATGGCTACACCTTC. This translates into CASSLVSYGYTF.

The chain carries TRBV4-2 and TRBJ2-5; 13 nucleotides agree with TRBD2. Germline V gene sequence: CDR1 LGHNA, CDR2 YNFKEQ. Trimming cost V 4 bases and J 5 bases; bases outside gene matches: 10. The CDR3 contains 17 residues. Here the CDR3 reads CASSPKGLAGDRETQYF. In nucleotides, the CDR3 is TGTGCCAGCAGCCCTAAAGGACTAGCGGGAGACCGGGAGACCCAGTACTTC.

This chain uses TRBV20-1 with TRBJ1-4; TRBD1 aligns across 7 bases. CDR1 and CDR2 (germline): DFQATT, SNEGSKA (reference sequence). V gave up 6 bases and J gave up 3 bases; unmatched junction bases: 7. There are 14 residues in the CDR3. CDR3 DNA: TGCAGTGCCCCACCGGGACAGTCTAATGAAAAACTGTTTTTT. Its translation is CSAPPGQSNEKLFF.

This clonotype was counted at least ten times. This chain connects TRBV4-1 to TRBJ2-3; 9 bases are shared with TRBD2. CDR3 length: 16 residues. The J segment lost 6 bases and the V segment lost 4 bases, leaving 11 bases of the junction unmatched. The germline gives CDR1 MGHRA, CDR2 YSYEKL. CDR3 protein: CASSPRVAGVYDTQYF. The DNA of the CDR3 is TGCGCCAGCAGCCCTAGAGTAGCGGGAGTATATGATACGCAGTATTTT.